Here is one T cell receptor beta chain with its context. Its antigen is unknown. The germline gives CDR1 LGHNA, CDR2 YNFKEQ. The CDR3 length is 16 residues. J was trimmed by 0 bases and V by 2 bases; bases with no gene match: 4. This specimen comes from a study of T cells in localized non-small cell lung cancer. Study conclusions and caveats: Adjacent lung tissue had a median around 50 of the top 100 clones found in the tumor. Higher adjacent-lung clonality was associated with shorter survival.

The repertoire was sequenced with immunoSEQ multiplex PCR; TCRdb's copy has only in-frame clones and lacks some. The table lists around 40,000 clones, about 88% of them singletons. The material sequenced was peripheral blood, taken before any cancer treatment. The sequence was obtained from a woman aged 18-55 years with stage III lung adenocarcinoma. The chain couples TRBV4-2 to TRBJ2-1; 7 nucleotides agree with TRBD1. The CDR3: CASSQKQGSSYNEQFF. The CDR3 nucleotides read TGTGCCAGCAGCCAAAAACAGGGGAGCTCCTACAATGAGCAGTTCTTC.